This TCR beta chain was sequenced during a study of cytomegalovirus exposure and HLA in healthy donors. Germline CDR1 and CDR2: SGHDT and YYEEEE. This CDR3 contains 12 residues. The V gene lost 1 base and the J gene lost 4 bases, with 6 bases spanning the gap. The PCR was carried out with 60 Vbeta primers and 13 Jbeta primers. Produced via immunoSEQ multiplex PCR; TCRdb's table is partial and in-frame only. The sample carries about 61,000 clones, roughly nine tenths recorded once. V usage is TRBV5-6 and J usage is TRBJ2-7; no reliable D call. This receptor was identified in a man aged 25-40 years in good health and CMV-seropositive. Input material: PBMCs. CDR3: CASSLSSYEQYF. The CDR3 DNA sequence: TGTGCCAGCAGCTTGTCCTCGTACGAGCAGTACTTC.